The 18 T cell receptor beta chains presented below share a single source sample, sequenced in a study of PD-L1 blockade in urothelial cancer. Time point defined: pretreatment peripheral blood. Sequenced by immunoSEQ multiplex PCR; TCRdb stores in-frame clones only, minus some. The table shows some 16,000 clones, with over 75% occurring only once. The starting material was PBMCs, obtained around atezolizumab (anti-PD-L1) treatment. All receptors come from an older man with urothelial cancer.

The chain joins TRBV5-5 to TRBJ1-2, with D perhaps matching TRBD1 (5 bases). The length of the CDR3 is 14 residues. CDR1 SGHKS and CDR2 YYEKEE come from the germline V gene (reference sequence). Trimming shortened V by 0 bases and J by 8 bases, and 14 bases separated the two germline ends. The CDR3 nucleotides are TGTGCCAGCAGCTTGGAGCAGGGAAGGTGGGGCTACACCTTC. Its protein product is CASSLEQGRWGYTF.

This chain links TRBV10-2 with TRBJ2-1; no clear D gene. Germline CDR1 reads WSHSY; CDR2 reads SAAADI. The CDR3 spans 10 residues. The V gene lost 6 bases and the J gene lost 14 bases, with 11 bases spanning the gap. CDR3 nucleotides: TGCGCCAGCAGACAAAGAGGAGAGTTCTTC. This encodes CASRQRGEFF.

The chain is built from TRBV18 and TRBJ1-2; TRBD1 agrees at 10 bases. CDR1 is KGHSH, CDR2 LQKENI, per germline. There are 14 residues in the CDR3. V was clipped by 3 bases and J by 6 bases; unmatched bases: 4. The CDR3 is CASSPGQGLNGYTF. CDR3 DNA: TGTGCCAGCTCACCGGGACAGGGGTTGAATGGCTACACCTTC.

This chain links TRBV14 with TRBJ1-5; D is uncertain. The CDR3 consists of 13 residues. Germline CDR1 reads SGHDN; CDR2 reads FVKESK. V was cut by 1 base and J by 5 bases, with 6 bases left in between. As DNA, the CDR3 is TGTGCCAGCAGCCAAGCAGGTTATCAGCCCCAGCATTTT. Translated, it gives CASSQAGYQPQHF.

The gene calls are TRBV27 and TRBJ1-1, with D possibly TRBD1 on 5 matching bases. CDR1 is MNHEY and CDR2 is SMNVEV in the germline V gene (reference sequence). The CDR3 spans 14 residues. The V gene lost 4 bases and the J gene lost 1 base, with 10 bases spanning the gap. The CDR3 DNA reads TGTGCCAGCAGTTCTAACAGGCCGAACACTGAAGCTTTCTTT. This gives the protein CASSSNRPNTEAFF.

The J gene is TRBJ2-7, the V gene TRBV19; 7 bases align to TRBD1. With 2 bases clipped from V and 2 bases from J, the junction kept 6 bases outside the gene matches. The germline V gene has CDR1 LNHDA and CDR2 SQIVND (reference sequence). The CDR3 contains 15 residues. This CDR3 reads CASSIKTGLPYEQYF. The CDR3 DNA sequence: TGTGCCAGTAGTATAAAGACAGGGCTCCCCTACGAGCAGTACTTC.

This clone was observed once. The chain has TRBV7-6 and TRBJ2-5, with 8 bases fitting TRBD2. The length of the CDR3 is 16 residues. Germline V lookup: CDR1 SGHVS, CDR2 FNYEAQ. Trimming at V came to 5 bases and at J to 7 bases, leaving 15 bases not matched to a gene. CDR3 nucleotide sequence: TGTGCCAGCAGCCTACCCGGGCGGGGGGCGGGAGGGACCCAGTACTTC. Protein sequence: CASSLPGRGAGGTQYF. Supplemented by reference TRBV7-6 and TRBJ2-5, the full variable domain reads GAGVSQSPRYKVTKRGQDVALRCDPISGHVSLYWYRQALGQGPEFLTYFNYEAQQDKSGLPNDRFSAERPEGSISTLTIQRTEQRDSAMYRCASSLPGRGAGGTQYFGPGTRLLVL.

The chain couples TRBV30 to TRBJ1-5, with 7 nucleotides matching TRBD1. The CDR3 is 15 residues long. Per germline, CDR1 GTSNPN and CDR2 SVGIG (reference sequence). J was trimmed by 6 bases and V by 2 bases; bases with no gene match: 10. CDR3 loop: CAWSLRTGDGQPQHF. DNA of the CDR3: TGTGCCTGGAGTCTAAGAACAGGGGACGGTCAGCCCCAGCATTTT.

The J gene is TRBJ2-1, the V gene TRBV6-6, with 12 bases fitting TRBD1. Germline CDR1 and CDR2: MNHNY and SVGAGI (reference sequence). The CDR3 is 15 amino acids. V gave up 2 bases and J gave up 7 bases; unmatched junction bases: 3. Written as DNA, the CDR3 is TGTGCCAGCAGTTACGGGACAGGGGGCTATAATGAGCAGTTCTTC. It is translated as CASSYGTGGYNEQFF.

This clone was detected a few times. This chain joins TRBV11-3 and TRBJ1-5; D remains ambiguous. The germline V and J ends were trimmed by 4 bases and 0 bases, with 13 bases remaining between them. CDR3 length equals 16 residues. The germline CDR1 and CDR2 sequences are SGHNT and YENEEA. CDR3 sequence (DNA): TGTGCCAGCAGCTCCTCACACCCTGATAGCAATCAGCCCCAGCATTTT. Encoded protein: CASSSSHPDSNQPQHF.

The V and J genes are TRBV7-2 and TRBJ2-2, with D possibly matching TRBD2 (7 bases). From germline, CDR1 is SGHTA and CDR2 FQGNSA. Trimming removed 7 bases at V and 0 bases at J, with 12 bases between. The length of the CDR3 is 15 residues. The CDR3 protein is CASKTGGPNTGELFF. The CDR3 DNA sequence: TGTGCCAGCAAGACCGGGGGGCCGAACACCGGGGAGCTGTTTTTT.

The rearrangement joins TRBV11-2 to TRBJ2-1, with D perhaps matching TRBD2 (5 bases). The ends were cut back, 1 base at V and 2 bases at J, with 15 bases in the middle. This CDR3 spans 17 amino acids. The V gene's germline CDR1 is SGHAT and CDR2 FQNNGV. The CDR3 loop reads CASSLGAVRSPYNEQFF. The CDR3 nucleotides are TGTGCCAGCAGCTTAGGAGCGGTCAGGTCGCCCTACAATGAGCAGTTCTTC.

The V gene is TRBV6-5, the J gene TRBJ1-1, with 8 bases identical to TRBD1. V was clipped by 2 bases and J by 5 bases; unmatched bases: 10. The CDR3 totals 16 residues. CDR1 is MNHEY, CDR2 SVGAGI, per germline. In DNA, the CDR3 is TGTGCCAGCAGTTACACGGCAGGGGGCGCAAGTACTGAAGCTTTCTTT. It specifies CASSYTAGGASTEAFF.

This clone was seen a single time. The rearrangement links TRBV28 to TRBJ1-1, with a possible D match to TRBD1 (5 bases). The CDR3 covers 17 residues. CDR1 and CDR2 from the germline V gene are MDHEN and SYDVKM. Deletions cut 3 bases from V and 0 bases from J, with 17 bases between. Here the CDR3 reads CASSLIGRATLNTEAFF. The DNA of the CDR3 is TGTGCCAGCAGTTTGATAGGCAGGGCTACCCTGAACACTGAAGCTTTCTTT.

V usage is TRBV9 and J usage is TRBJ2-6, with TRBD2 as a possible D gene (5 bases). The germline V and J ends were trimmed by 0 bases and 4 bases, with 14 bases remaining between them. The CDR3 has 17 residues. Germline CDR1 reads SGDLS; CDR2 reads YYNGEE. CDR3 DNA sequence: TGTGCCAGCAGCGTAGGAGGGTTCCCGTCCGGGGCCAACGTCCTGACTTTC. Protein: CASSVGGFPSGANVLTF. The full variable domain, with the rest looked up from reference TRBV9 and TRBJ2-6, is DSGVTQTPKHLITATGQRVTLRCSPRSGDLSVYWYQQSLDQGLQFLIQYYNGEERAKGNILERFSAQQFPDLHSELNLSSLELGDSALYFCASSVGGFPSGANVLTFGAGSRLTVL.

V is TRBV4-1 and J is TRBJ2-1, with D perhaps matching TRBD2 (7 bases). CDR1 MGHRA and CDR2 YSYEKL come from the germline V gene. V gave up 7 bases and J gave up 9 bases, with 22 bases separating them. The CDR3 length is 15 residues. The CDR3, as DNA: TGCGCCAGCACCTTTGAGAGGGGGGGGCGAGGTGAGCAGTTCTTC. This gives the protein CASTFERGGRGEQFF.

The chain links TRBV5-8 to TRBJ1-2, with D possibly TRBD1 on 5 matching bases. CDR1 is SGHTS, CDR2 YDEGEE, per germline. V was trimmed by 0 bases and J by 2 bases, leaving 8 bases between them. The CDR3 loop spans 14 amino acids. The CDR3 loop reads CASSLGGVNYGYTF. CDR3 nucleotide sequence: TGTGCCAGCAGCTTGGGGGGCGTCAACTATGGCTACACCTTC.

This clone was seen only once. The V gene is TRBV6-4, the J gene TRBJ1-1; maybe TRBD1 (6 bases). CDR3 size: 16 residues. V lost 5 bases and J 3 bases, leaving 19 bases between the germline ends. Germline V gene data show CDR1 as MRHNA and CDR2 as SNTAGT. CDR3 loop: CASSKTQGMRDTEAFF. CDR3 DNA: TGTGCCAGCAGTAAGACACAGGGAATGCGGGACACTGAAGCTTTCTTT.